The sequence of this TCR beta chain was determined in a study of blood T cell repertoires in COVID-19. Study at large: Researchers got acute and convalescent COVID-19 samples from the United States, Italy and Spain. The analysed material was cDNA or gDNA that came from T cells, B-cell-depleted T cells, or PBMCs.

Per the original methods: Reference gene primers were amplified, and this amplification served to estimate nucleated cell counts. Method: immunoSEQ multiplex PCR; TCRdb's copy keeps in-frame clones and lacks some. The DNA gave D and trimming, while V, J and clone size come from that table. This sample has over 200,000 clones, with 80% to 90% found just once. Germline V CDR1 and CDR2: LGHDT, YNNKEL (reference sequence). This CDR3 spans 12 amino acids. V gave up 4 bases and J gave up 7 bases, with 7 bases separating them. The sequence derives from a man aged 40-50 years who had recovered from COVID-19. The sample taken for sequencing was peripheral blood. V and J are TRBV3-1 (or the pseudogene TRBV3-2) and TRBJ2-2, with D hard to call. The CDR3 nucleotides are TGTGCCAGCAGCCGTCAGGACGGGGAGCTGTTTTTT. This sequence encodes CASSRQDGELFF.